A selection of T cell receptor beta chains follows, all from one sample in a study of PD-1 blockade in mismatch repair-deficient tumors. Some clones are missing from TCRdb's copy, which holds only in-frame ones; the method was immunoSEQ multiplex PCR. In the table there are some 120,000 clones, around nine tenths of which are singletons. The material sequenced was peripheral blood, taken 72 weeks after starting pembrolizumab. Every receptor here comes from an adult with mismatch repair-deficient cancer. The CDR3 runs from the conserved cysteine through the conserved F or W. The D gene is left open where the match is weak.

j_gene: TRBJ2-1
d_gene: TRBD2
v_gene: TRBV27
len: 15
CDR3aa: CASSLGTSGGNEQFF
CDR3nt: TGTGCCAGCAGTTTAGGTACTAGCGGAGGCAATGAGCAGTTCTTC

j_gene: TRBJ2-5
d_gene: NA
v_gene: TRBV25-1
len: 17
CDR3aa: CASSDLGQGRDGETQYF
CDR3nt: TGTGCCAGCAGTGATCTGGGCCAGGGGAGGGATGGGGAGACCCAGTACTTC

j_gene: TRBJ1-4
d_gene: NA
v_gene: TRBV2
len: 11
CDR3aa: CASRTAEKLFF
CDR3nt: TGTGCCAGCAGAACAGCAGAAAAACTGTTTTTT

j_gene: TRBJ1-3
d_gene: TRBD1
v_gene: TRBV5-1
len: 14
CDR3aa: CASSFRGLGNTIYF
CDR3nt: TGCGCCAGCAGCTTCAGGGGGCTTGGAAACACCATATATTTT

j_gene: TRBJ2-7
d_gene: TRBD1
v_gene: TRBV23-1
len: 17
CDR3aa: CASSHHTSRTGLYEQYF
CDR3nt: TGCGCCAGCAGTCACCACACAAGTAGGACAGGACTTTACGAGCAGTACTTC

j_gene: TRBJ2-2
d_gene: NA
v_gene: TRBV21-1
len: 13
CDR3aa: CASSKEPTGELFF
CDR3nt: TGTGCCAGCAGCAAAGAACCCACCGGGGAGCTGTTTTTT

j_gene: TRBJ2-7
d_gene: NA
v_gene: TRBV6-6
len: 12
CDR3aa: CASSYGLHEQYF
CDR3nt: TGTGCCAGCAGTTACGGTCTCCACGAGCAGTACTTC

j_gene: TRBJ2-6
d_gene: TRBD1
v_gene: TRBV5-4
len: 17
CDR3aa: CASRLGQGAGGANVLTF
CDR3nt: TGTGCCAGCAGGCTGGGACAGGGGGCAGGTGGGGCCAACGTCCTGACTTTC

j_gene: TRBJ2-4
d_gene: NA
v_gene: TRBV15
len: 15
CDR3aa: CATSGHETFKNIQYF
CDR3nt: TGTGCCACCAGCGGCCATGAAACATTCAAAAACATTCAGTACTTC

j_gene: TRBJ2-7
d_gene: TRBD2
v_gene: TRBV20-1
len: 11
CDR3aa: CSAKIGTKRYF
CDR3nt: TGCAGTGCTAAAATTGGGACTAAGAGGTACTTC

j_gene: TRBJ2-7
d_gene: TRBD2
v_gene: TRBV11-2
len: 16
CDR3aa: CASSPTGVAGGYEQYF
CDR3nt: TGTGCCAGCAGCCCTACAGGGGTAGCGGGAGGTTACGAGCAGTACTTC

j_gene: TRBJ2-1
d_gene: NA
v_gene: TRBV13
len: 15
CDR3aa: CASSPPRYEGNEQFF
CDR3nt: TGTGCCAGCAGCCCACCCCGGTATGAAGGCAATGAGCAGTTCTTC

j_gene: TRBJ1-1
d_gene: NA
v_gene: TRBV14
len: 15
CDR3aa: CASSQDGGWNTEAFF
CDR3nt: TGTGCCAGCAGCCAAGATGGGGGGTGGAACACTGAAGCTTTCTTT

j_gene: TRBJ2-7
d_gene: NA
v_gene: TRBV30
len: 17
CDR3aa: CAWRNWDGRGPDYEQYF
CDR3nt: TGTGCCTGGAGGAATTGGGACGGGAGGGGGCCTGACTACGAGCAGTACTTC

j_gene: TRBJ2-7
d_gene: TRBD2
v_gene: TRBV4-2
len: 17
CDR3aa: CASSQDGTSGSLHEQYF
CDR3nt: TGTGCCAGCAGCCAAGACGGGACTAGCGGGAGTCTTCACGAGCAGTACTTC

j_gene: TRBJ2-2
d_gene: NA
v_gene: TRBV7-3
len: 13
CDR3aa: CASSLWVPGELFF
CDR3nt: TGTGCCAGCAGCTTATGGGTTCCCGGGGAGCTGTTTTTT

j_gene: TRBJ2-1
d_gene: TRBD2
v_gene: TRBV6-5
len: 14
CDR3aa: CASRLAGGPNEQFF
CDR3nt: TGTGCCAGCAGGCTAGCGGGAGGGCCCAATGAGCAGTTCTTC

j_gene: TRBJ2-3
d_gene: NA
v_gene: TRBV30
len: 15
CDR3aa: CAWSESWASPDTQYF
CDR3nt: TGTGCCTGGAGTGAGTCGTGGGCTAGCCCAGATACGCAGTATTTT

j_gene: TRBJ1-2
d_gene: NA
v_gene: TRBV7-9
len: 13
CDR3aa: CASSSGTDYGYTF
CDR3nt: TGTGCCAGCAGCTCCGGGACGGACTATGGCTACACCTTC

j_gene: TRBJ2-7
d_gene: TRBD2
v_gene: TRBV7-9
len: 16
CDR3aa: CASSLAWSSGAYEQYF
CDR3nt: TGTGCCAGCAGCTTAGCGTGGTCTAGCGGAGCGTACGAGCAGTACTTC

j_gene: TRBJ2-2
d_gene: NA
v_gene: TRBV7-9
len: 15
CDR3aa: CASLPQGPRAGELFF
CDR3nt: TGTGCCAGCCTACCCCAGGGGCCCAGGGCCGGGGAGCTGTTTTTT

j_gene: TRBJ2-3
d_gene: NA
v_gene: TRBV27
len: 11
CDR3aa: CASSSLGTQYF
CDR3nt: TGTGCCAGCAGTTCCCTCGGTACGCAGTATTTT

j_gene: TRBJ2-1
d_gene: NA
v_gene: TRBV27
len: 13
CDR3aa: CASSMGLVNEQFF
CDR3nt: TGTGCCAGCAGTATGGGACTCGTCAATGAGCAGTTCTTC

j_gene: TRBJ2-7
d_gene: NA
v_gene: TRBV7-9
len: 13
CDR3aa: CASSLGWIGDKTF
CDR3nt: TGTGCCAGCAGCTTAGGGTGGATCGGTGACAAAACCTTC

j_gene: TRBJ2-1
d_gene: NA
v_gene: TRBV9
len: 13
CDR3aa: CASSVKGGNEQFF
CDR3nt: TGTGCCAGCAGCGTAAAAGGGGGCAATGAGCAGTTCTTC

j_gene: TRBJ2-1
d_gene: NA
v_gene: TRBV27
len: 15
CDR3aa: CASSRDRRWDNEQFF
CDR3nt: TGTGCCAGCAGTCGAGACAGGCGGTGGGACAATGAGCAGTTCTTC

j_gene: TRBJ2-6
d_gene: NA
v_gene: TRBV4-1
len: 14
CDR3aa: CASSFWGGANVLTF
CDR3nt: TGCGCCAGCAGCTTCTGGGGCGGGGCCAACGTCCTGACTTTC